Below, one T cell receptor beta chain is given with its context. Between the trimmed V and J ends, which lost 6 bases and 3 bases, there was a span of 18 bases. Germline V lookup: CDR1 LNHDA, CDR2 SQIVND (reference sequence). The CDR3 is made up of 16 amino acids. The data were obtained in a study of blood T cell repertoires in COVID-19. Assay: immunoSEQ multiplex PCR; the TCRdb copy retains only in-frame clones and omits some. The table shows 380,000 or so clones, with roughly 88% occurring only once. The J gene is TRBJ2-1, the V gene TRBV19, with D perhaps TRBD2 (6 bases). The sequence came from a woman aged 25 to 39 with acute COVID-19. Sequencing was done on a sample of PBMCs or T cells enriched from blood (not recorded which). The DNA of the CDR3 is TGTGCCAGTAGGCCTCTTCGGGCGGGGAGCTACAATGAGCAGTTCTTC. The encoded protein is CASRPLRAGSYNEQFF. The full variable domain, with the rest looked up from reference TRBV19 and TRBJ2-1, is DGGITQSPKYLFRKEGQNVTLSCEQNLNHDAMYWYRQDPGQGLRLIYYSQIVNDFQKGDIAEGYSVSREKKESFPLTVTSAQKNPTAFYLCASRPLRAGSYNEQFFGPGTRLTVL.